This T cell receptor (beta chain) was identified in a study of radiation and T cells in renal cell carcinoma. As concerns this clone: What it binds is unknown.

General study findings and limits: Top tumor clonotypes rose in blood 2 weeks post-radiation, then contracted.

Germline V gene lookup returns CDR1 SGHTA and CDR2 FQGNSA. V lost 1 base to trimming and J lost 2 bases, with 5 bases between them. The CDR3 covers 14 residues. The time point: baseline pretreatment blood. Treatment noted: 15 Gy SBRT to primary tumor, nephrectomy 4 weeks later. This renal cell carcinoma was of the clear cell type. This table comes from immunoSEQ multiplex PCR, and its TCRdb copy is limited to in-frame clones, with some not included. The profile shows some 100,000 clones, 70% to 85% of them singletons. This sequence was found in a man in his sixties with renal cell carcinoma. This material consisted of blood, taken from a patient whose treatment included radiotherapy and nephrectomy. The chain joins TRBV7-2 to TRBJ2-2, with D uncertain. The CDR3 nucleotides are TGTGCCAGCAGCTTAGGCCGTAACACCGGGGAGCTGTTTTTT. Its protein product is CASSLGRNTGELFF.